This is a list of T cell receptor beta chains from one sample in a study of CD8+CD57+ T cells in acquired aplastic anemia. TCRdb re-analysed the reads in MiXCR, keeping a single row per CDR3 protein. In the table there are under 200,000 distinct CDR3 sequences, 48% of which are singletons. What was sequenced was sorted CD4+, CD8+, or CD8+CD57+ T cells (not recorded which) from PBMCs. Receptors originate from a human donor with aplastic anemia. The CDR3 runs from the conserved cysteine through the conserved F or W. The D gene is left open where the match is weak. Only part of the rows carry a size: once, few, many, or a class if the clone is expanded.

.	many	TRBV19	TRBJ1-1	TGTGCCAGTAGTTCACAGGGTAGGACTGAAGCTTTCTTT	CASSSQGRTEAFF
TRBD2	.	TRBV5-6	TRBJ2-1	TGTGCCAGCAGCTTGATTTTAGCGGGAGGTTGGGAGCAGTTCTTC	CASSLILAGGWEQFF
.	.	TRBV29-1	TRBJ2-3	TGCAGCGTTGAAGACGGCAAAAGCACAGATACGCAGTATTTT	CSVEDGKSTDTQYF
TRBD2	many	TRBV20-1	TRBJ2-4	TGCAGTGCTAGACCAGGGACTAGCGGGAGGGCCGACATTCAGTACTTC	CSARPGTSGRADIQYF
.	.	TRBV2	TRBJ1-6	TGTGCCAGCAGTCTCTCCCAGGGTAGTGGTTCACCCCTCCACTTT	CASSLSQGSGSPLHF
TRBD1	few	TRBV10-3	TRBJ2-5	TGTGCCACCAAAGACAGGGAAGAGACCCAGTACTTC	CATKDREETQYF
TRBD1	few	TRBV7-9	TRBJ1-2	TGTGCCAGCAGCTTAGGTGGGACAGGGAGTTTTGGCTACACCTTC	CASSLGGTGSFGYTF
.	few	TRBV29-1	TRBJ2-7	TGCAGCGTTGAAATCGACAGACCTTCTAGCTCCTACGAGCAGTACTTC	CSVEIDRPSSSYEQYF
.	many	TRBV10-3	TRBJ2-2	TGTGCCACTACAAATTCACTAGTACCCGGGGAGCTGTTTTTT	CATTNSLVPGELFF
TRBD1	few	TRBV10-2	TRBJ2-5	TGCGCCAGCTCCGGGACAGGGAAAGAGACCCAGTACTTC	CASSGTGKETQYF
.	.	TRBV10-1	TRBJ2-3	TGCGCCAGCAGCAAGGCGGACACAGATACGCAGTATTTT	CASSKADTDTQYF
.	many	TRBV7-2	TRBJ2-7	TGTGCCAGCAGCCCCGGAGGGGGCGTTTCCTACGAGCAGTACTTC	CASSPGGGVSYEQYF
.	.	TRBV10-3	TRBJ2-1	TGTGCCATCAAGGGGGGGAGCCGGGAAAATGAGCAGTTCTTC	CAIKGGSRENEQFF
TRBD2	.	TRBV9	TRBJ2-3	TGTGCCAGCACGCCTAGCGGAGGGGCAGATACGCAGTATTTT	CASTPSGGADTQYF
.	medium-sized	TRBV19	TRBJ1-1	TGTGCCAGTAGTGGGGGATGGGCAGGGCGAGCCACTGAAGCTTTCTTT	CASSGGWAGRATEAFF
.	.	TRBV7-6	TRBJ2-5	TGTGCTAGCAGATCGACAGTCCAGAGGACTTGTGGCTTC	CASRSTVQRTCGF
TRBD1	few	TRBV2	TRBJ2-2	TGTGCCAGCAGGGAAGGGACAGGGCGAACCGGGGAGCTGTTTTTT	CASREGTGRTGELFF
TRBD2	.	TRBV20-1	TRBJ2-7	TGCAGTGCCCCTAGAGCGGGAGGGGCTGAGCAGTACTTC	CSAPRAGGAEQYF
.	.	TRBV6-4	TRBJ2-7	TGTGCCAGCAGTTCCCTACGCACTAGCCACGAGCAGTACTTC	CASSSLRTSHEQYF
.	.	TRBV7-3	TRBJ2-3	TGTGCCAGCAGCTTTGAGGCAACGGTCTCAGATACGCAGTATTTT	CASSFEATVSDTQYF
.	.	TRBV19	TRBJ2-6	TGTGCCAGTAACGGGATTAAATCGGTGGCCCTGCTCTCTGGGGCCAACGTCCTGACTTTC	CASNGIKSVALLSGANVLTF
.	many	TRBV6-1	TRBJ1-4	TGTGCCAGCAGCCGAAACAAGGAGGGGGAAAAACTGTTTTTT	CASSRNKEGEKLFF
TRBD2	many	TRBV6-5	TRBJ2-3	TGTGCCAGCAGTTGGGGGGGGTCAGATACGCAGTATTTT	CASSWGGSDTQYF
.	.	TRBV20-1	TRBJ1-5	TGCAGTGCTAGAGATCAGCCCATCCAGCCCCAGCATTTT	CSARDQPIQPQHF
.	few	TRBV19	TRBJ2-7	TGTGCCAGTAGTATTACAGGAGCCTACGAGCAGTACTTC	CASSITGAYEQYF
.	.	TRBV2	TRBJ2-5	TGTGCCAGCAGTGTAGGCCAGAAGGAGACCCAGTACTTC	CASSVGQKETQYF
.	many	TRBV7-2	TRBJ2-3	TGTGCCAGCAGCCCCCTCCGGGGGGCGGATACGCAGTATTTT	CASSPLRGADTQYF
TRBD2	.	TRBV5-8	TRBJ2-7	TGTGCCAGCAGCTTGGACAGCGGGGGCTCCTACGAGCAGTACTTC	CASSLDSGGSYEQYF
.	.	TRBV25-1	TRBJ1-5	TGTACCAGCAGGCCCGTGGGATCGTTTCCGGATACGCAGCATTTT	CTSRPVGSFPDTQHF
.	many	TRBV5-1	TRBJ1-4	TGCGCCAGCAGCCAAGACGAGGGGTACCCGGGCAGCGAAAAACTGTTTTTT	CASSQDEGYPGSEKLFF
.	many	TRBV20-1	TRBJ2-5	TGCAGTGCTAGAGTACCCGGGACGGCCCAAAGGACCCAGTACTTC	CSARVPGTAQRTQYF
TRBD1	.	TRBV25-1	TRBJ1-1	TGTGCCAGCAGTGAAAGGACAGGGCTGAACACTGAAGCTTTCTTT	CASSERTGLNTEAFF
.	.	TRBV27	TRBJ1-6	TGTGCCAGCAGTCGGTCAGCCTTTCCCTCTCGCTTT	CASSRSAFPSRF
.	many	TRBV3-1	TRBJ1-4	TGTGCCAGCAGCCAAGATCTGGGGCGCCCTAATGAAAAACTGTTTTTT	CASSQDLGRPNEKLFF
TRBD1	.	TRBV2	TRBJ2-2	TGTGCCAGCAGTTCGACAGGGACGAGCACCGGGGAGCTGTTTTTT	CASSSTGTSTGELFF
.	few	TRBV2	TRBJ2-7	TGTGCCAGCAGTGAGGGGCCAAGGGGCGAGCAGTACTTC	CASSEGPRGEQYF
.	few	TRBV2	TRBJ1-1	TGTGCCAGCTCCCCCCCGGTAGTCCGATACACTGAAGCTTTCTTT	CASSPPVVRYTEAFF
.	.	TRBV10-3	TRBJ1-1	TGTGCCATCAGCGGACGGCCCCCGAACACTGAAGCTTTCTTT	CAISGRPPNTEAFF
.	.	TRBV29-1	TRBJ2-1	TGCAGCGCCTATCGGGGCAGGTCCTACAATGAGCAGTTCTTC	CSAYRGRSYNEQFF
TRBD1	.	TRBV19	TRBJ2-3	TGTGCCAGCACCCGGGACAGGGGGCGAGCAGATACGCAGTATTTT	CASTRDRGRADTQYF
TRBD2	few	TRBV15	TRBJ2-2	TGTGCCACCAGCAGTACCACTAGCGGGATAAACACCGGGGAGCTGTTTTTT	CATSSTTSGINTGELFF
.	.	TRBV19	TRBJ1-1	TGTGCCAGTAGTATAGATGGGGTCACTGAAGCTTTGTTT	CASSIDGVTEALF
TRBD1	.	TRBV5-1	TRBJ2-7	TGCGCCAGCAGCTTGGCCGGACAGGGATCCGAGCAGTACTTC	CASSLAGQGSEQYF
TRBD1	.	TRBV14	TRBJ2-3	TGTGCCAGCAGCCAAGATCGGGACAGGGGTCGCACAGATACGCAGTATTTT	CASSQDRDRGRTDTQYF
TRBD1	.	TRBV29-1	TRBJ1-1	TGCAGCGTTCAAGAGGGGACAGCCAACACTGAAGCTTTCTTT	CSVQEGTANTEAFF
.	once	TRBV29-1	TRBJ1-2	TGCAGCGTTGAAGATCCCCACAGGTCTCTTGGCTACACCTTC	CSVEDPHRSLGYTF
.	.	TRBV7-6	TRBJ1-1	TGTGCCAGCAGCATACTCGAGAACACTGAAGCTTTCTTT	CASSILENTEAFF